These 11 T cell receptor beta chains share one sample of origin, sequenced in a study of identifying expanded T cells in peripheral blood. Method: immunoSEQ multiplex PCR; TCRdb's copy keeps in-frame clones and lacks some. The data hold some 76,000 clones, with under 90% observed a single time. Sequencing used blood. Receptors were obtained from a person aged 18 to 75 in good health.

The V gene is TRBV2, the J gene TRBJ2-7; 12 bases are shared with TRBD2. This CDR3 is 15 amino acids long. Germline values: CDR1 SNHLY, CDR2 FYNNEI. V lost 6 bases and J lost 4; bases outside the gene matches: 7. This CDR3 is CASRAWTSGNYEQYF. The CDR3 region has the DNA TGTGCCAGCAGGGCCTGGACTAGCGGGAATTACGAGCAGTACTTC.

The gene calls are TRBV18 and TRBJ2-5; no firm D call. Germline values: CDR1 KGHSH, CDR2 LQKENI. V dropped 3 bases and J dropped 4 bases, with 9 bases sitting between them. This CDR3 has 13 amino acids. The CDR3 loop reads CASSPGLSETQYF. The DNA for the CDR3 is TGTGCCAGCTCACCCGGGTTGTCAGAGACCCAGTACTTC.

The CDR3 nucleotides read TGTGCCAGCAGTGTAACGGGAGCTAACTATGGCTACACCTTC. Translating gives CASSVTGANYGYTF. J is TRBJ1-2 and V is TRBV2; D is ambiguous. The germline CDR1 and CDR2 sequences are SNHLY and FYNNEI. The V end was cut by 4 bases, the J end by 0 bases, with 9 bases between. The CDR3 spans 14 residues.

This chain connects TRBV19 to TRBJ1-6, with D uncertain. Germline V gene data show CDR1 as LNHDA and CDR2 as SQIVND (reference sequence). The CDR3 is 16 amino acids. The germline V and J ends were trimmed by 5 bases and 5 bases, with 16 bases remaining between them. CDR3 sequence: CASSSRAHPNNSPLHF. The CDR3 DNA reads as TGTGCCAGTAGTTCCCGGGCTCACCCTAATAATTCACCCCTCCACTTT. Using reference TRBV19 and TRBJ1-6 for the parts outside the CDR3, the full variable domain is DGGITQSPKYLFRKEGQNVTLSCEQNLNHDAMYWYRQDPGQGLRLIYYSQIVNDFQKGDIAEGYSVSREKKESFPLTVTSAQKNPTAFYLCASSSRAHPNNSPLHFGNGTRLTVT.

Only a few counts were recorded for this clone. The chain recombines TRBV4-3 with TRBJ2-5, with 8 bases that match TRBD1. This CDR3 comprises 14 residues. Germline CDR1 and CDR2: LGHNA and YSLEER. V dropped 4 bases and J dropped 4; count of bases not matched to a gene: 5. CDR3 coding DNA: TGCGCCAGCAGCCCCAGGGGGCGGGGAGAGACCCAGTACTTC. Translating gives CASSPRGRGETQYF.

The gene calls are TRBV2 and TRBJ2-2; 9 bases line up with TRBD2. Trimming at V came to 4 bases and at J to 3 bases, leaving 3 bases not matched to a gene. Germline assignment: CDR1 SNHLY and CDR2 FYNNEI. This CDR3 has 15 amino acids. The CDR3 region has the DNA TGTGCCAGCAGTGTAAGGACTAGCGACACCGGGGAGCTGTTTTTT. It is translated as CASSVRTSDTGELFF.

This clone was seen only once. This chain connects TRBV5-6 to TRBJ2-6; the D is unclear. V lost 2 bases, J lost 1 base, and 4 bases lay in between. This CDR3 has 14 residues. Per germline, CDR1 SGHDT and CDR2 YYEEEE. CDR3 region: CASSLGSGANVLTF. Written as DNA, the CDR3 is TGTGCCAGCAGCTTAGGGTCTGGGGCCAACGTCCTGACTTTC.

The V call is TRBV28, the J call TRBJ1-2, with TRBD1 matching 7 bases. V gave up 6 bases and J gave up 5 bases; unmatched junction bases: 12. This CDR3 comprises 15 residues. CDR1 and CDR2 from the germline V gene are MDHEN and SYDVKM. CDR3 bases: TGTGCCAGCAGCTCCCCGAGAGGGGGCGAGTATGGCTACACCTTC. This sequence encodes CASSSPRGGEYGYTF.

The CDR3 region has the DNA TGTGCCAGCTCACCCGGGACAGTATTTTACGAGCAGTACTTC. This encodes CASSPGTVFYEQYF. This chain joins TRBV18 and TRBJ2-7, with 7 bases identical to TRBD1. The germline V gene encodes CDR1 KGHSH and CDR2 LQKENI. There are 14 residues in the CDR3. V lost 3 bases and J lost 4; bases outside the gene matches: 6. The whole variable domain, remainder taken from reference TRBV18 and TRBJ2-7, is NAGVMQNPRHLVRRRGQEARLRCSPMKGHSHVYWYRQLPEEGLKFMVYLQKENIIDESGMPKERFSAEFPKEGPSILRIQQVVRGDSAAYFCASSPGTVFYEQYFGPGTRLTVT.

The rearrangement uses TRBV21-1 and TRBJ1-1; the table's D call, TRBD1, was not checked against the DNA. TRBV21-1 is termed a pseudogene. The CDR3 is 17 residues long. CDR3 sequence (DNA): TGTGCCAGCAGCAAAGGTACCTTTCCAGGGTGCAGCACTGAAGCTTTCTTT. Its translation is CASSKGTFPGCSTEAFF.

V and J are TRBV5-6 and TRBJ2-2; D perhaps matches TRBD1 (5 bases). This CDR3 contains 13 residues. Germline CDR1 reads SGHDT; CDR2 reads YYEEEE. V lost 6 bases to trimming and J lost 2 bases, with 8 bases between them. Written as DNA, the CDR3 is TGTGCCAGCACCAGGGTTAACACCGGGGAGCTGTTTTTT. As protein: CASTRVNTGELFF.